This entry concerns a single T cell receptor (beta chain). The CDR3 loop spans 13 amino acids. Trimming took 8 bases from V and 3 from J, leaving 13 bases between them. Looked up from germline, CDR1 is PRHDT and CDR2 is FYEKMQ (reference sequence). As processed by the authors: Amplifying reference gene primers gave estimates of nucleated cell counts. Repertoires were generated with immunoSEQ multiplex PCR, while TCRdb's copy carries only in-frame clones and drops some. That table furnishes V, J and clone size, whereas the DNA furnished D and trimming. The sample carries around 250,000 clones, about 86% recorded once. These data belong to a study of blood T cell repertoires in COVID-19. Study summary: Italy, Spain and the United States were the sources of the convalescent and acute COVID-19 samples. The analysed material was cDNA or gDNA that came from T cells, B-cell-depleted T cells, or PBMCs.

The receptor comes from a man aged 40-55 years with active or convalescent COVID-19. The chain couples TRBV13 to TRBJ1-1; D possibly corresponds to TRBD1 (6 bases). Material: peripheral blood. The CDR3 protein is CASQGWADTEAFF. For the CDR3, the DNA is TGTGCCAGCCAGGGGTGGGCAGACACTGAAGCTTTCTTT.